This TCR beta chain originates from a study of Ad26.COV2.S vaccination and SARS-CoV-2 variants (dated by TCRdb to about 2021). The study in broad terms: Vaccine-arm donors came from COV1001, a multicentre, randomized, double-blind, placebo-controlled phase I-IIa trial of Ad26.COV2.S in healthy adults. Ad26.COV2.S was administered intramuscularly at a dose of 5x10^10 or 1x10^11 viral particles, either as one shot or as two shots given 56 days apart. TCRbeta repertoire sequencing served as the tool for gauging how specific and how broad the SARS-CoV-2-reactive T cell receptors were following Ad26.COV2.S vaccination. A total of 32 samples were included in the TCR-sequenced set, comprising around 19 Ad26.COV2.S vaccine recipients, 5 placebo recipients and 8 SARS-CoV-2 convalescent individuals. Participants in the trial were split at random into five groups of five each, receiving low-dose or high-dose Ad26.COV2.S once or twice, or else placebo on both occasions. Investigators remained blinded to trial group allocation during experiments and outcome assessment. The study at large found these results: After vaccination, spike-specific CD8+ and CD4+ T cell responses were reported to show substantial breadth. Vaccine and placebo recipients had similar non-spike TCR breadth, a finding consistent with the vaccine containing only spike. Comparing responses between vaccine doses or regimens was not something the study was powered to do. Higher spike-specific TCR breadth was observed in Ad26.COV2.S recipients than in placebo recipients (P = 0.0014). According to the authors, total T cell responses may have been underestimated by the TCR breadth and depth analyses.

About this clone: The specificity of this receptor is unknown. Qualities for individual bases were not recorded, and no much larger clone is one base off.

What the treatment or condition label conveys for this sample: some 19 received Ad26.COV2.S at low or high dose, single or two shots; about 5 received placebo; per-sample allocation not given. Repertoires of vaccine and placebo recipients were sequenced from samples collected on day 63 after the first injection. Cohort 1b enrolled 25 or so adults aged 18-55 years at a single site in Boston, USA, between 29 July and 7 August 2020. As a vaccine, Ad26.COV2.S was a replication-incompetent adenovirus type 26 vector that expressed a prefusion-stabilized SARS-CoV-2 spike protein derived from the original Wuhan strain. The immunoSEQ Assay was the method used to sequence TCRbeta CDR3 regions. After extraction, genomic DNA underwent amplification by bias-controlled multiplex PCR, followed by high-throughput sequencing. The authors processed their data as follows. To quantify the absolute abundance of every unique TCRbeta CDR3 region, sequences were collapsed and filtered. T cell fraction was estimated by normalizing TCRbeta template counts to usable DNA, with usable DNA measured through amplification of reference genes found in all nucleated cells. Repertoire TCRs were annotated as SARS-CoV-2-specific by exact matching of V gene, CDR3 amino acid sequence and J gene to a known reactive TCR set. The reference SARS-CoV-2 TCR set was obtained from MIRA and was filtered for enrichment in COVID-19-positive ImmuneCODE repertoires, whereby public or cross-reactive TCRs were removed. Using the MIRA antigens, annotated TCRs were further analysed by specific ORF or by position within an ORF. Breadth was defined as annotated unique rearrangements over total unique productive rearrangements; depth was the summed frequency of those rearrangements. Group comparisons of TCR breadth used two-sided Wilcoxon rank-sum tests. The source is immuneACCESS, and TCRdb retained only in-frame sequences with V and J called. Part of the clones is not carried over; for the studies checked, unresolved V genes explain less than half of this, and the remainder is unexplained. The DNA gave D and trimming, while V, J and clone size come from that table. Present in this sample are 250,000 or so clones, around nine tenths of which were seen just once. Less than 3.5% of the sample comes from the top ten.

V sheds 6 bases and J sheds 6 bases, leaving 12 bases between their ends. Via the germline V gene, CDR1 is KGHSH and CDR2 LQKENI. The CDR3 runs 13 residues from the cysteine to the phenylalanine. Of all the DNA, just the CDR3 is kept, 39 bases in frame from base 1. The specimen was peripheral blood, collected in a trial of Ad26.COV2.S vaccine versus placebo. The chain is encoded by TRBV18 joined to TRBJ1-5, and TRBD1 may be the D gene, going by 5 matching bases. The clonotype originates from a person aged 18-65 years who received the Ad26.COV2.S COVID-19 vaccine or a placebo. The nucleotides read TGTGCCAGCTCTTCCGGGGCAACTCAGCCCCAGCATTTT. This translates into CASSSGATQPQHF. Supplemented by the reference TRBV18 and TRBJ1-5 proteins around the CDR3, the complete variable domain is NAGVMQNPRHLVRRRGQEARLRCSPMKGHSHVYWYRQLPEEGLKFMVYLQKENIIDESGMPKERFSAEFPKEGPSILRIQQVVRGDSAAYFCASSSGATQPQHFGDGTRLSIL.